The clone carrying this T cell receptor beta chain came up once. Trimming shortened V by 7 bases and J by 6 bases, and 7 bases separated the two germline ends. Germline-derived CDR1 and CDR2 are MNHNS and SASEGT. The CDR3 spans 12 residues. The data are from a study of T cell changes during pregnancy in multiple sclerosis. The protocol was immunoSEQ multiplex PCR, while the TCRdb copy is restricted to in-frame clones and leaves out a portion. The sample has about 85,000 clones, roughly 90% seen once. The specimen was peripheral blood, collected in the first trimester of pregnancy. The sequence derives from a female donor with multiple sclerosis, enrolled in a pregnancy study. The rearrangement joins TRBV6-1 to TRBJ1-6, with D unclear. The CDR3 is CASTEGNSPLHF. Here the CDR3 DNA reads TGTGCCAGCACCGAGGGTAATTCACCCCTCCACTTT.